Reported below is one T cell receptor (beta chain). This entry is derived from a study of cytomegalovirus exposure and HLA in healthy donors. The V gene end was trimmed by 1 base and the J gene end by 4 bases; junction bases not matched to a gene: 5. There are 14 residues in the CDR3. Germline assignment: CDR1 SGHKS and CDR2 YYEKEE (reference sequence). The PCR employed 60 Vbeta primers together with 13 Jbeta primers. Data came from immunoSEQ multiplex PCR; TCRdb stores just in-frame clones and leaves some out. The profile shows 150,000 to 200,000 clones, approximately 80% of them singletons. This chain joins TRBV5-5 and TRBJ2-7, with 7 positions matching TRBD1. The TCR was taken from a man aged 18 to 35 in good health and CMV-seropositive. The sequenced sample consisted of PBMCs. The CDR3 sequence is CASSLRTGPYEQYF. The DNA for the CDR3 is TGTGCCAGCAGCTTGCGGACAGGCCCTTACGAGCAGTACTTC.